Here is one T cell receptor (beta chain) with its context. These data are taken from a study of identical twins. TCRdb re-derived calls from the 5' RACE reads in MiXCR, one entry per CDR3 protein. The table lists fewer than 500,000 distinct CDR3 sequences, approximately 24% of them singletons. These sequences were also reported in another study, on T cells expressing NK-cell markers. As that study records: Eight donors were sequenced, seven testing HCMV-seropositive and one testing seronegative. The use of an anti-gamma-delta TCR antibody, which was added in several experiments, restricted sorting to T cells expressing alpha-beta TCR.

This TCR derives from a woman between 18 and 30 years old in good health. The sequenced sample consisted of CD4+ T cells sorted from blood.

The CDR3 DNA reads TGTGCCAGCAGTCCGGGAGGGGCTTACTATGGCTACACCTTC. This gives the protein CASSPGGAYYGYTF. The V call is TRBV25-1, the J call TRBJ1-2, with D possibly being TRBD1 (5 bases). V lost 5 bases and J lost 3, with 13 bases in between. Germline CDR1 MGHDK, CDR2 SYGVNS. CDR3 size: 14 residues.